What follows are 5 T cell receptor beta chains derived from one specimen sequenced in a study of blood T cell repertoires in COVID-19. Assay: immunoSEQ multiplex PCR; the TCRdb copy retains only in-frame clones and omits some. In the table there are 110,000 to 150,000 clones, over 75% of which are singletons. Material for sequencing was peripheral blood. These receptors all come from a human donor in a cohort sampled during active COVID-19.

The rearrangement uses TRBV7-9 and TRBJ1-4; the D gene is possibly TRBD1 (5 bases). V was cut by 6 bases and J by 3 bases, with 14 bases left in between. CDR3 length: 15 residues. The germline CDR1 and CDR2 sequences are SEHNR and FQNEAQ (reference sequence). The CDR3, as DNA: TGTGCCAGCAGGCAGGGCGGAGGGCCTAATGAAAAACTGTTTTTT. Protein sequence: CASRQGGGPNEKLFF.

This chain uses TRBV18 with TRBJ2-7; D might be TRBD2 (6 bases). CDR3 length: 14 amino acids. Deletions cut 3 bases from V and 2 bases from J, with 11 bases between. Per the germline V gene, CDR1 is KGHSH and CDR2 is LQKENI. The CDR3 region is CASSPSGGAYEQYF. DNA of the CDR3: TGTGCCAGCTCACCCTCCGGCGGGGCCTACGAGCAGTACTTC.

The chain links TRBV9 to TRBJ2-3, with a possible D match to TRBD2 (6 bases). Germline lookup yields CDR1 SGDLS and CDR2 YYNGEE. Deletions cut 4 bases from V and 9 bases from J, with 9 bases between. The CDR3 has 11 residues. DNA of the CDR3: TGTGCCAGCAGCCAGGCGGGGACGCAGTATTTT. Translating it yields CASSQAGTQYF.

The rearrangement uses TRBV9 and TRBJ2-7; TRBD1 matches at 7 bases. In germline, CDR1 is SGDLS, CDR2 YYNGEE. J was trimmed by 11 bases and V by 4 bases; bases with no gene match: 6. The CDR3 sequence is 11 residues long. The CDR3 DNA reads as TGTGCCAGCAGCACTTACAGGGGCAAGTACTTC. Its protein is CASSTYRGKYF.

The chain couples TRBV11-3 to TRBJ2-3; TRBD2 matches at 7 bases. After removal of 1 base from V and 14 bases from J, the junction contained 9 bases not matched to a gene. CDR1 SGHNT and CDR2 YENEEA come from the germline V gene. CDR3 length: 13 residues. CDR3 region: CASSLVLGGSGYF. The DNA for the CDR3 is TGTGCCAGCAGCTTAGTTCTGGGAGGGTCGGGGTATTTT.